This T cell receptor beta chain was sequenced in a study of long-term antiretroviral therapy in people with HIV. Sequencing relied on immunoSEQ assay v3.0, run at survey level. Clones were read by immunoSEQ multiplex PCR, and TCRdb kept only the in-frame ones, dropping some. Of about 48,000 clones in the sample, around 80% were seen once. Per donor, at least one pre-ART and at least two post-ART PBMC samples were obtained. General study findings and limits: Researchers lacked any data on ART adherence, viral resistance or therapy changes.

The germline CDR1 and CDR2 sequences are PRHDT and FYEKMQ (reference sequence). This CDR3 spans 17 amino acids. J lost 9 bases, V lost 0 bases, and 10 bases had no gene match. The table lists this clone with a count of one. Its antigen is not known. V usage is TRBV13 and J usage is TRBJ2-1, with 11 bases that match TRBD2. The sequence came from a young woman with HIV. This specimen was unsorted PBMCs, taken 0.8 years after starting antiretroviral therapy. The CDR3 region is CASSLGGLAGGGGEQFF. The CDR3 DNA reads TGTGCCAGCAGCTTAGGCGGGCTAGCGGGAGGAGGTGGTGAGCAGTTCTTC.